The TCR beta chain described here comes from a study of shared clonotypes between healthy human individuals. In the study overall: Each donor had three CD4 naive, three CD4 memory, two CD8 naive and one CD8 memory plate.

Repertoires were generated with immunoSEQ multiplex PCR, while TCRdb's copy carries only in-frame clones and drops some. The table records some 1.5 million clones, approximately 97% of them present only once. This clone was counted a single time. Germline CDR1 and CDR2: LNHNV and YYDKDF (reference sequence). The CDR3 is 18 amino acids. V was pared by 0 bases and J by 0 bases, with 8 bases of the junction left unmatched. The sample was naive CD4+ T cells sorted from blood. Subset indicated: CD45RA+ positively selected. The chain couples TRBV15 to TRBJ1-3, with 7 positions matching TRBD1. The origin of this receptor is a man under 40 in good health. The CDR3 reads CATSRDRDSKLSGNTIYF. CDR3 coding DNA: TGTGCCACCAGCAGAGATCGGGACAGCAAACTCTCTGGAAACACCATATATTTT.